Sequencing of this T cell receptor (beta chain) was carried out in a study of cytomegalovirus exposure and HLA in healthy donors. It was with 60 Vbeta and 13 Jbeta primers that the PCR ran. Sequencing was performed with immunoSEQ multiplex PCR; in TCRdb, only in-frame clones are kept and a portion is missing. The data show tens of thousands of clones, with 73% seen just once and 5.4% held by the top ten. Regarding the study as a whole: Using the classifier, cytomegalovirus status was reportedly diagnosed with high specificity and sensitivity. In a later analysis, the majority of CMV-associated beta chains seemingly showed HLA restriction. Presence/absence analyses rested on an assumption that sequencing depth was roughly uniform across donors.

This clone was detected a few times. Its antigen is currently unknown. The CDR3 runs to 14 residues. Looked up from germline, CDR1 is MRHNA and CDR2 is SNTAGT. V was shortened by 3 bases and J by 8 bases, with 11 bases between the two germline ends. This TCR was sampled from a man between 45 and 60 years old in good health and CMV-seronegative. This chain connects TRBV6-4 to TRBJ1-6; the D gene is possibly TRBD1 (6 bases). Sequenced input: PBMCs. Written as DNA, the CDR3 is TGTGCCAGCAGTGATAGGCAGGGGCATTCACCCCTCCACTTT. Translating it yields CASSDRQGHSPLHF.